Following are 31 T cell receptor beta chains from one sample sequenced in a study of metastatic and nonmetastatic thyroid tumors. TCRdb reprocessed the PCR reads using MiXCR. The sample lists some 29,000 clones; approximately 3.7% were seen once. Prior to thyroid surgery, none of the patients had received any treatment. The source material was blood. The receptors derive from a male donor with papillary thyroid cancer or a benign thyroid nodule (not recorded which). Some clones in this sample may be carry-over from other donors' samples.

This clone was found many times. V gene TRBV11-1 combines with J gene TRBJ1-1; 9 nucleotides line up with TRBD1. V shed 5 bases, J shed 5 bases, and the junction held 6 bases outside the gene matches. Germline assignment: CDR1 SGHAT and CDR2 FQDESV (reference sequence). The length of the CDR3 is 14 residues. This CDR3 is CASSTTGGRTEAFF. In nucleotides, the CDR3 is TGTGCCAGCAGCACCACAGGGGGCCGGACTGAAGCTTTCTTT.

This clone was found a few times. CDR3 coding DNA: TGTGCCAGCTTCGCATTGACAGGGGGCGTTACTGGCTACACCTTC. It codes for CASFALTGGVTGYTF. The rearrangement uses TRBV6-1 and TRBJ1-2, with 10 bases that match TRBD1. This CDR3 region has 15 residues. The J segment lost 7 bases and the V segment lost 8 bases, leaving 13 bases of the junction unmatched. The germline V gene has CDR1 MNHNS and CDR2 SASEGT.

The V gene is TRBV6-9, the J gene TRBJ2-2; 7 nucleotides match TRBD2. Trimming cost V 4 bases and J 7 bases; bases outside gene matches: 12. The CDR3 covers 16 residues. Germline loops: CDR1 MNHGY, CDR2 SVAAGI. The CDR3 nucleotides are TGTGCCAGCAGTTGGGGGGGAGGAGGACCCGACGGGGAGCTGTTTTTT. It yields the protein CASSWGGGGPDGELFF.

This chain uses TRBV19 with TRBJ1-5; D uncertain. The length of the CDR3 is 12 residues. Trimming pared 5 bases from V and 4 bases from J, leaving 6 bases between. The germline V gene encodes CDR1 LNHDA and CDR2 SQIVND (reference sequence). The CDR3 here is CASSGQNQPQHF. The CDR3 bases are TGTGCCAGTAGTGGGCAGAATCAGCCCCAGCATTTT.

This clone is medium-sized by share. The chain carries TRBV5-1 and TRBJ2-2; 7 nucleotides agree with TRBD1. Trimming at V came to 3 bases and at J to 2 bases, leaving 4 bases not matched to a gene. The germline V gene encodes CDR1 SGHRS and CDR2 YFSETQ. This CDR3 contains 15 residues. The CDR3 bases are TGCGCCAGCAGCTCCCGACAGGGAAACACCGGGGAGCTGTTTTTT. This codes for CASSSRQGNTGELFF. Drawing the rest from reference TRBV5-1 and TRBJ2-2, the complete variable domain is KAGVTQTPRYLIKTRGQQVTLSCSPISGHRSVSWYQQTPGQGLQFLFEYFSETQRNKGNFPGRFSGRQFSNSRSEMNVSTLELGDSALYLCASSSRQGNTGELFFGEGSRLTVL.

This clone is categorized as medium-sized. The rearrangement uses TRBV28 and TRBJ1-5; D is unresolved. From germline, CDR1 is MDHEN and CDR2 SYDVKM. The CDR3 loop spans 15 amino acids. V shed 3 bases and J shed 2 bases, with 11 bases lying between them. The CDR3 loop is CASSFAAYGNQPQHF. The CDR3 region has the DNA TGTGCCAGCAGTTTCGCGGCTTACGGCAATCAGCCCCAGCATTTT.

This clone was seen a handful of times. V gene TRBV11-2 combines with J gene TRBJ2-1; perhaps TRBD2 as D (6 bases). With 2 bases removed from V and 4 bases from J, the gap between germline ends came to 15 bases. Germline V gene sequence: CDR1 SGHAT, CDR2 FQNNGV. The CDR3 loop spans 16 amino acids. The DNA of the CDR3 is TGTGCCAGCAGCTTAAAAAGCGGGTTTACATACAATGAGCAGTTCTTC. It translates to CASSLKSGFTYNEQFF. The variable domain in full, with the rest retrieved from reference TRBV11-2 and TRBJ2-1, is EAGVAQSPRYKIIEKRQSVAFWCNPISGHATLYWYQQILGQGPKLLIQFQNNGVVDDSQLPKDRFSAERLKGVDSTLKIQPAKLEDSAVYLCASSLKSGFTYNEQFFGPGTRLTVL.

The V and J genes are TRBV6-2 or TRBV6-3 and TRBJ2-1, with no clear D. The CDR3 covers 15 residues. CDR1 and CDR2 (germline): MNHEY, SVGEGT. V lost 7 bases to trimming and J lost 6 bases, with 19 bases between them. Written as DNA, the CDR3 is TGTGCCAGCACCAAGATCGACGGGCCAGCCAATGAGCAGTTCTTC. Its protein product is CASTKIDGPANEQFF.

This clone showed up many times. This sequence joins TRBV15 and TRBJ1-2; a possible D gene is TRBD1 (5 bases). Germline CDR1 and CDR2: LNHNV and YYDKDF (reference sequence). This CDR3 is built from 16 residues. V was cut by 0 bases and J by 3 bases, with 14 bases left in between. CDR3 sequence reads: CATSRDPRRGYYGYTF. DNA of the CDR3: TGTGCCACCAGCAGAGATCCAAGGAGGGGATACTATGGCTACACCTTC.

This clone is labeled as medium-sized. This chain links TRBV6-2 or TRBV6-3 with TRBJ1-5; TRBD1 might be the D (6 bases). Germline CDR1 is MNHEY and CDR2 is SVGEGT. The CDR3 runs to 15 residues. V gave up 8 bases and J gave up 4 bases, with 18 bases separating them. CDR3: CASGETGKGNQPQHF. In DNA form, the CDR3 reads TGTGCCAGCGGTGAGACAGGCAAAGGGAATCAGCCCCAGCATTTT.

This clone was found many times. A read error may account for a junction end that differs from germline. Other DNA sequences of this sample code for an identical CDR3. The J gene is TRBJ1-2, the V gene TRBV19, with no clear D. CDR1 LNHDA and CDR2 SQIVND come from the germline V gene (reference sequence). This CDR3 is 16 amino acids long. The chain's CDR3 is CASSMTHIGLRGGYTF. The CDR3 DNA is TGCGCCAGTAGTATGACACACATAGGACTTAGAGGCGGCTACACCTTC. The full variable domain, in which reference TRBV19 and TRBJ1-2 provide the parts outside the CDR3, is DGGITQSPKYLFRKEGQNVTLSCEQNLNHDAMYWYRQDPGQGLRLIYYSQIVNDFQKGDIAEGYSVSREKKESFPLTVTSAQKNPTAFYLCASSMTHIGLRGGYTFGSGTRLTVV.

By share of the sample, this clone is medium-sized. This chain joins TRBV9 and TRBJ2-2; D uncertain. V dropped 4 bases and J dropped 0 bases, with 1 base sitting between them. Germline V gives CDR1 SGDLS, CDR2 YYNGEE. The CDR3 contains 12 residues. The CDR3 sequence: CASSPNTGELFF. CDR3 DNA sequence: TGTGCCAGCAGCCCGAACACCGGGGAGCTGTTTTTT.

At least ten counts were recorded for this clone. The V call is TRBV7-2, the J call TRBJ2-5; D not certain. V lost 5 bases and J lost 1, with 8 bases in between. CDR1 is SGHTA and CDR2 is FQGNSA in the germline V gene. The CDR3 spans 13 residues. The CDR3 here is CASSLRVQETQYF. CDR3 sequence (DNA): TGTGCCAGCAGCCTACGAGTCCAAGAGACCCAGTACTTC.

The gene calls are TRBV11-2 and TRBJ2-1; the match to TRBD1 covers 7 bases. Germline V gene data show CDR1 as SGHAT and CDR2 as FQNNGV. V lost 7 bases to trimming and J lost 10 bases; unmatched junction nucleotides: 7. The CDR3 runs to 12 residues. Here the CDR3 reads CASISQGVEQFF. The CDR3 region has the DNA TGTGCCAGCATCTCCCAGGGGGTGGAGCAGTTCTTC.

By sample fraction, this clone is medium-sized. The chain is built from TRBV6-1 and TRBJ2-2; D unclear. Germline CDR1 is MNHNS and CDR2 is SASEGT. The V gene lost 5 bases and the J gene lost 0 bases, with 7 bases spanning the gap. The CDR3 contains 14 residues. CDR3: CASSYRSNTGELFF. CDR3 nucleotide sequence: TGTGCCAGCAGTTACCGCTCGAACACCGGGGAGCTGTTTTTT.

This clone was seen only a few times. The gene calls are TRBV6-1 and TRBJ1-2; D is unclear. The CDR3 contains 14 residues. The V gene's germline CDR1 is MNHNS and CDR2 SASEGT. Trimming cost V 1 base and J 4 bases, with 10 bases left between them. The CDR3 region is CASSEGGIGYGYTF. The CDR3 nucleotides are TGTGCCAGCAGTGAAGGAGGAATCGGCTATGGCTACACCTTC.

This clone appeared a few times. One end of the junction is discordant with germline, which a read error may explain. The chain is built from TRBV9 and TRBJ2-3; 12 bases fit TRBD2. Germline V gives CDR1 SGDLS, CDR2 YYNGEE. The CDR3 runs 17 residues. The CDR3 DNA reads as TGTGCCAGCATCGTAGGCGCACTAGCGGGAGGTTCAGATACGCAGTATTTT. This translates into CASIVGALAGGSDTQYF.

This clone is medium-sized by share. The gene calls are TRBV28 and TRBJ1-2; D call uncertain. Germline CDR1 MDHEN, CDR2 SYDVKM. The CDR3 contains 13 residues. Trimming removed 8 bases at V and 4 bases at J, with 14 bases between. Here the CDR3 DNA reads TGTGCCAGCTCTAGCCCTCCCCTCTATGGCTACACCTTC. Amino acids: CASSSPPLYGYTF.

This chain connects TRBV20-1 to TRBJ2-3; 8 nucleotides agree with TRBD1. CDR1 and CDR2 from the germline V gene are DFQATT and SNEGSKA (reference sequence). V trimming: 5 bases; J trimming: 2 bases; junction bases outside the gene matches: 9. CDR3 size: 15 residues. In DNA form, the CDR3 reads TGCAGTGCTCGCGCTACAGGGGGTCTCACAGATACGCAGTATTTT. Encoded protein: CSARATGGLTDTQYF.

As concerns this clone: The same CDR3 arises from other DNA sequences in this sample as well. Here the CDR3 DNA reads TGCGCCAGCAGCTTCGGTGAGACCCAGTACTTC. This codes for CASSFGETQYF. J is TRBJ2-5 and V is TRBV5-1; D is ambiguous. V lost 2 bases, J lost 5 bases, and 4 bases lay in between. The CDR3 is made up of 11 amino acids. Germline values: CDR1 SGHRS, CDR2 YFSETQ.

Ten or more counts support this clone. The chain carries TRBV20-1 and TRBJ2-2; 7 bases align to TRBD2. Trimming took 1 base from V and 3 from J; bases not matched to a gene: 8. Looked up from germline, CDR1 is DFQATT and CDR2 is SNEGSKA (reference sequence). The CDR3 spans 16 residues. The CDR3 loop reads CSARAWGGGDTGELFF. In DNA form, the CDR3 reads TGCAGTGCTAGAGCCTGGGGGGGAGGCGACACCGGGGAGCTGTTTTTT.

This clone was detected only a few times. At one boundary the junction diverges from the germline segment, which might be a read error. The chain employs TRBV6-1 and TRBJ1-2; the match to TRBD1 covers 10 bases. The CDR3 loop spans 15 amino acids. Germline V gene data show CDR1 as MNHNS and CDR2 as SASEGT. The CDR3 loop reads CASSKAGTGVLGYTF. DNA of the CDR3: TGTGCCAGCAGTAAAGCCGGGACAGGGGTGTTGGGCTACACCTTC.

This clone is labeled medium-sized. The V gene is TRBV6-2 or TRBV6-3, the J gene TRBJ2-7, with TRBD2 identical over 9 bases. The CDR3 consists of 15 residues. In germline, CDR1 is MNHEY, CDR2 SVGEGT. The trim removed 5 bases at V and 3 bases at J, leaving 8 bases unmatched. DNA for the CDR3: TGTGCCAGCAGTACGACTAGCGGAACCCACTACGAGCAGTACTTC. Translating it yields CASSTTSGTHYEQYF.

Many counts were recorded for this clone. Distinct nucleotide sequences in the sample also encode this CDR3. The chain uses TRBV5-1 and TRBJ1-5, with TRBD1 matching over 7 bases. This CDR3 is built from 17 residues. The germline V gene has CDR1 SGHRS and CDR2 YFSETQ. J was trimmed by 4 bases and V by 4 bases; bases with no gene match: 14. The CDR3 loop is CASSLGQGDGKNQPQHF. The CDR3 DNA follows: TGCGCCAGCAGCCTGGGGCAGGGGGACGGTAAGAATCAGCCCCAGCATTTT.

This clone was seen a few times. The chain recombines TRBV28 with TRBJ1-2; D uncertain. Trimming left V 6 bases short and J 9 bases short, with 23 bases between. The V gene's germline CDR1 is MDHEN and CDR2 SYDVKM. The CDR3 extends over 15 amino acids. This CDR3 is CASSSGGGNKYSYTF. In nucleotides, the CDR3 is TGTGCCAGCAGCAGTGGTGGAGGGAACAAATATAGCTACACCTTC.

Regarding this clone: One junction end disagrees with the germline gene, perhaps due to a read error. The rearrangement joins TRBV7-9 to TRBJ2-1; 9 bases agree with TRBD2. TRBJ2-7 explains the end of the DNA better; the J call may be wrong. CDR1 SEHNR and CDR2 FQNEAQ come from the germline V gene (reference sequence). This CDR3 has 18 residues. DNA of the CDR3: TGCGCCAGCAGCCCACGCTGGGGGACTAGCTTTCCCCGAGGTGAGCAGTACTTC. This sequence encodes CASSPRWGTSFPRGEQYF.

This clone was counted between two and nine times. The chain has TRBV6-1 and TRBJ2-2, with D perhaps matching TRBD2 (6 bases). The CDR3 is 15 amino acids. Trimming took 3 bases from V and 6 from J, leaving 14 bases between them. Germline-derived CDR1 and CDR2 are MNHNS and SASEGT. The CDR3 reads CASSESGGGSGELFF. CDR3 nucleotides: TGTGCCAGCAGTGAGTCTGGGGGAGGATCCGGGGAGCTGTTTTTT.

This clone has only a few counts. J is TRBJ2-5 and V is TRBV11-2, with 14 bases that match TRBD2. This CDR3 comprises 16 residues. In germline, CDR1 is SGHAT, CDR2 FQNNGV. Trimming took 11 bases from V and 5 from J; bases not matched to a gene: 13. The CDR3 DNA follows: TGTGCCTCCGGGGGGGGACTAGCGGGAGTAGGGGAGACCCAGTACTTC. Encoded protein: CASGGGLAGVGETQYF. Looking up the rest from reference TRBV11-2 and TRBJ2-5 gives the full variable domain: EAGVAQSPRYKIIEKRQSVAFWCNPISGHATLYWYQQILGQGPKLLIQFQNNGVVDDSQLPKDRFSAERLKGVDSTLKIQPAKLEDSAVYLCASGGGLAGVGETQYFGPGTRLLVL.

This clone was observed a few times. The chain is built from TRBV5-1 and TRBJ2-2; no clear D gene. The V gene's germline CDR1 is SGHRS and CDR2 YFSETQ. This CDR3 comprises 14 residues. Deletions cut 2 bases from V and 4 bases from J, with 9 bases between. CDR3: CASSFSASTGELFF. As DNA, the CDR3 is TGCGCCAGCAGCTTTTCAGCGAGCACCGGGGAGCTGTTTTTT.

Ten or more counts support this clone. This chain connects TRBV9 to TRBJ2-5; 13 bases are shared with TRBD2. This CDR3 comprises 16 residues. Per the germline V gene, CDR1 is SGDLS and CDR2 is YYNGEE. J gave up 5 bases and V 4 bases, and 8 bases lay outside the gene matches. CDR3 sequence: CASSPRTSGSGETQYF. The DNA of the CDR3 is TGTGCCAGCAGCCCCCGGACTAGCGGGAGTGGGGAGACCCAGTACTTC.

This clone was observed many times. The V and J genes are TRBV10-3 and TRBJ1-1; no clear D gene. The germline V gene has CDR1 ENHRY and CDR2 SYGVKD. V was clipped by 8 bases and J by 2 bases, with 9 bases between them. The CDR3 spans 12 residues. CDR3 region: CAISYQNTEAFF. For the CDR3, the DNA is TGTGCCATCTCTTACCAAAACACTGAAGCTTTCTTT.